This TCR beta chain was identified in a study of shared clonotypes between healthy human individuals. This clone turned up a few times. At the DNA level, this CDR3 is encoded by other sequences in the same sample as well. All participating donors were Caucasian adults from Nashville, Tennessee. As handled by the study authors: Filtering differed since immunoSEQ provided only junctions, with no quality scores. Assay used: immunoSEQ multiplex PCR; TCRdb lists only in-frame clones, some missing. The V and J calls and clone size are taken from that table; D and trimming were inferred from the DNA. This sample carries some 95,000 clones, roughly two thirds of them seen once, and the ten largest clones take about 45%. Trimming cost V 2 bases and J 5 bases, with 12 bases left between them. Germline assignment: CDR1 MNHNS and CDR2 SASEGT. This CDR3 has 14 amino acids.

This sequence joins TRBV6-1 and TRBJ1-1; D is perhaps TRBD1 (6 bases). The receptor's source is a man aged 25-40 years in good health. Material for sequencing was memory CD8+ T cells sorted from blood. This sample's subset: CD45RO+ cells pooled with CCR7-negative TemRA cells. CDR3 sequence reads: CASSERGLGTEAFF. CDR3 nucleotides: TGTGCCAGCAGTGAACGGGGGCTTGGGACTGAAGCTTTCTTT.